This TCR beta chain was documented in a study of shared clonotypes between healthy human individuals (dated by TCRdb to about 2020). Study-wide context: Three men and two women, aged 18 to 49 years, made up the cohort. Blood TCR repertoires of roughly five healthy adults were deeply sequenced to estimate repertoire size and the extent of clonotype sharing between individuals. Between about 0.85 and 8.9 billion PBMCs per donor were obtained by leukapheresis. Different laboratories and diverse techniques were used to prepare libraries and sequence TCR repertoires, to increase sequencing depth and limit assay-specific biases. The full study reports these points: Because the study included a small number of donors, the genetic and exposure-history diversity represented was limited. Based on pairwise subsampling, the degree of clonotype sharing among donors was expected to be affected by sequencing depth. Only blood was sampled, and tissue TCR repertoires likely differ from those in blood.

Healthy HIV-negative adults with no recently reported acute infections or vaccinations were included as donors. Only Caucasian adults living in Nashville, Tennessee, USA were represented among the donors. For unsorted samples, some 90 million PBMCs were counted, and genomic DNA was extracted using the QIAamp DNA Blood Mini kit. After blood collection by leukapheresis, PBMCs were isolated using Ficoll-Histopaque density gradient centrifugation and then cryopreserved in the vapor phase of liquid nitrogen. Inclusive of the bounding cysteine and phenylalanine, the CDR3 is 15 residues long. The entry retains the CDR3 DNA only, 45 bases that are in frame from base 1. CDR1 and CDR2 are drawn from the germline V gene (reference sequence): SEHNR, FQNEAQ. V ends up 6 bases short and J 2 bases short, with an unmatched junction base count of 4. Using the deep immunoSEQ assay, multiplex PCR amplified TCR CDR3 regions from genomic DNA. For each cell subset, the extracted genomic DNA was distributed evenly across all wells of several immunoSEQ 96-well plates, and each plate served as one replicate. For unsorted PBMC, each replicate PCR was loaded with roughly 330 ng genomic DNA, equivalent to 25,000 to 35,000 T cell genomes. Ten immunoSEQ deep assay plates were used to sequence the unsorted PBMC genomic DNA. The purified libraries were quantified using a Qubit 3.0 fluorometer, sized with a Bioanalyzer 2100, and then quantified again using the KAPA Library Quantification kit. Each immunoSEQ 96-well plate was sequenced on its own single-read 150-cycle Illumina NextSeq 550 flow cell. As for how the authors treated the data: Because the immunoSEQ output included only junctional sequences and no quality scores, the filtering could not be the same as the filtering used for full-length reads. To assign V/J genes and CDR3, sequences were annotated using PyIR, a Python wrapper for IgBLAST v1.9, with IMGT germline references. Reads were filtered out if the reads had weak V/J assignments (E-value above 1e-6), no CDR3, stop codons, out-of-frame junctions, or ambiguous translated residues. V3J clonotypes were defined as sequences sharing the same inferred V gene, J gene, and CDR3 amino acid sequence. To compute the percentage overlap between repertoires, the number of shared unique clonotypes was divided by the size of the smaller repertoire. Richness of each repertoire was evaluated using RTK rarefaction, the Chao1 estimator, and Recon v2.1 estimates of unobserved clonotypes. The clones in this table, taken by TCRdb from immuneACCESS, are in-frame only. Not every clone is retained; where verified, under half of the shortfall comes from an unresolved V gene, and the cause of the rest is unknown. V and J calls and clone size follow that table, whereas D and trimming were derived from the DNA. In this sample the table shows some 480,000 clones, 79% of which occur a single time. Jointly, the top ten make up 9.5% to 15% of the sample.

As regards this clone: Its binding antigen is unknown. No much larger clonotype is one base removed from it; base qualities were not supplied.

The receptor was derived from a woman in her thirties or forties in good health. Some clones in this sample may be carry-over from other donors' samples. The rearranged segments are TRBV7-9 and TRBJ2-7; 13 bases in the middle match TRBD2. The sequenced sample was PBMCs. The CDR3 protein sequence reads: CASSSTSGRPYEQYF. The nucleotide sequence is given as TGTGCCAGCAGTTCGACTAGCGGGAGGCCCTACGAGCAGTACTTC.